Below, 32 T cell receptor beta chains from the same sample are listed, as sequenced in a study of cytomegalovirus exposure and HLA in healthy donors (dated by TCRdb to between 2016 and 2019). Library generation was performed with the immunoSEQ multiplex PCR assay. For the multiplex PCR, a mixture combining 60 forward primers for TCR Vbeta segments and 13 reverse primers for TCR Jbeta segments was used. Drawn from immuneACCESS, this table holds only the in-frame rearrangements with V and J called that TCRdb kept. Clones are partly lost; checked studies trace under half to an unresolved V gene and leave the rest unexplained. This sample has around 130,000 clones in its table, and approximately 80% of those were observed once. Jointly, the top ten make up under 4.5% of the sample. The sequencing sample was made of PBMCs. All receptors derive from a middle-aged woman in good health and CMV-seronegative.

The CDR3 spells CASSPWTGANTGELFF. The DNA of the CDR3 is TGTGCCAGCAGCCCCTGGACAGGGGCGAACACCGGGGAGCTGTTTTTT. The chain is built from TRBV7-2 and TRBJ2-2; 9 bases fit TRBD1. The length of the CDR3 is 16 residues. The J segment lost 0 bases and the V segment lost 5 bases, leaving 4 bases of the junction unmatched. CDR1 and CDR2 (germline): SGHTA, FQGNSA.

In this sample, this clone turned up a few times. The V call is TRBV6-5, the J call TRBJ1-3; D unresolved. The CDR3 covers 13 residues. Germline V CDR1 and CDR2: MNHEY, SVGAGI. Trimming stripped 4 bases from V and 6 bases from J, with 10 bases between. CDR3 DNA sequence: TGTGCCAGCAGTTCGGGATTACTAAACACCATATATTTT. The encoded protein is CASSSGLLNTIYF.

The chain links TRBV4-3 to TRBJ2-7; 8 positions match TRBD1. The CDR3 has 19 amino acids. The trim removed 0 bases at V and 2 bases at J, leaving 15 bases unmatched. Germline loops: CDR1 LGHNA, CDR2 YSLEER. The CDR3 is CASSQERQGPHTGAYEQYF. Written as DNA, the CDR3 is TGCGCCAGCAGCCAAGAGCGACAGGGGCCCCACACCGGGGCCTACGAGCAGTACTTC.

The chain employs TRBV12-5 and TRBJ2-2; D might be TRBD1 (6 bases). The CDR3 loop spans 14 amino acids. Per the germline V gene, CDR1 is LGHNT and CDR2 is FRNRAP. V dropped 3 bases and J dropped 6 bases, with 11 bases sitting between them. This CDR3 reads CASGFPQGSGELFF. In nucleotides, the CDR3 is TGTGCTAGTGGTTTTCCACAGGGCTCCGGGGAGCTGTTTTTT.

The chain employs TRBV5-1 and TRBJ2-7, with D possibly TRBD2 on 5 matching bases. CDR1 and CDR2 from the germline V gene are SGHRS and YFSETQ. The CDR3 has 14 residues. V was clipped by 0 bases and J by 2 bases, with 9 bases between them. In DNA form, the CDR3 reads TGCGCCAGCAGCTTGGAACTAGATACCTACGAGCAGTACTTC. This sequence encodes CASSLELDTYEQYF.

This clone was detected a few times. The rearrangement joins TRBV5-1 to TRBJ2-7; 10 bases are a match to TRBD1. CDR1 is SGHRS and CDR2 is YFSETQ in the germline V gene. The trim removed 0 bases at V and 7 bases at J, leaving 4 bases unmatched. This CDR3 contains 14 residues. The CDR3 reads CASSLGQGAEEQYF. Here the CDR3 DNA reads TGCGCCAGCAGCTTGGGACAGGGGGCGGAAGAGCAGTACTTC.

This CDR3 is CAIRGGTGYEQYF. CDR3 bases: TGTGCCATTCGGGGGGGTACGGGATACGAGCAGTACTTC. The chain couples TRBV28 to TRBJ2-7; TRBD2 agrees at 8 bases. Trimming took 10 bases from V and 4 from J; bases not matched to a gene: 9. Germline V gene sequence: CDR1 MDHEN, CDR2 SYDVKM. This CDR3 is 13 amino acids long.

This chain connects TRBV18 to TRBJ2-5; 7 bases line up with TRBD2. CDR1 and CDR2 from the germline V gene are KGHSH and LQKENI. V lost 2 bases, J lost 5 bases, and 11 bases stayed unmatched. The CDR3 is 16 amino acids. The CDR3 DNA reads TGTGCCAGCTCACCAGATGGCGGGAGAGCCCCGGAGACCCAGTACTTC. Its protein product is CASSPDGGRAPETQYF.

This clone was seen only a few times. The J gene is TRBJ1-3, the V gene TRBV4-1; D is uncertain. Trimming left V 5 bases short and J 0 bases short, with 11 bases between. Germline-derived CDR1 and CDR2 are MGHRA and YSYEKL. CDR3 length equals 15 residues. DNA of the CDR3: TGCGCCAGCAGCTTAAGTCGGTTCTCTGGAAACACCATATATTTT. Protein sequence: CASSLSRFSGNTIYF.

This clone was counted once. The chain couples TRBV9 to TRBJ2-3; D may be TRBD2 (5 bases). The ends were cut back, 3 bases at V and 1 base at J, with 9 bases in the middle. This CDR3 has 14 amino acids. Germline CDR1 SGDLS, CDR2 YYNGEE. The CDR3 nucleotides read TGTGCCAGCAGCGCCGACGGGGGCACAGATACGCAGTATTTT. Translating it yields CASSADGGTDTQYF. Together with reference TRBV9 and TRBJ2-3, the CDR3 gives the full variable domain: DSGVTQTPKHLITATGQRVTLRCSPRSGDLSVYWYQQSLDQGLQFLIQYYNGEERAKGNILERFSAQQFPDLHSELNLSSLELGDSALYFCASSADGGTDTQYFGPGTRLTVL.

The gene calls are TRBV10-3 and TRBJ1-3; D remains ambiguous. The CDR3 consists of 14 residues. Germline V gene sequence: CDR1 ENHRY, CDR2 SYGVKD. The V end was cut by 0 bases, the J end by 2 bases, with 5 bases between. The CDR3 sequence: CAISESTPGNTIYF. CDR3 DNA: TGTGCCATCAGTGAGTCGACTCCTGGAAACACCATATATTTT.

This chain connects TRBV19 to TRBJ1-6; 7 bases agree with TRBD1. Losses at the gene ends were 7 bases for V and 7 bases for J; bases not matched to a gene: 7. The length of the CDR3 is 14 residues. The germline gives CDR1 LNHDA, CDR2 SQIVND (reference sequence). The CDR3 protein is CASTPTGTNSPLHF. The CDR3 DNA follows: TGTGCCAGTACCCCGACAGGGACCAATTCACCCCTCCACTTT.

The J gene is TRBJ1-2, the V gene TRBV29-1; TRBD1 agrees at 7 bases. Germline-derived CDR1 and CDR2 are SQVTM and ANQGSEA. The junction had 11 bases not matched to a gene; V was cut back by 3 bases and J by 7 bases. The CDR3 runs to 14 residues. The CDR3 is CSVEGTAALGGYTF. The CDR3 DNA sequence: TGCAGCGTTGAGGGGACAGCCGCACTGGGTGGCTACACCTTC.

This clone turned up a few times. This chain uses TRBV18 with TRBJ1-1; D may be TRBD1 (6 bases). Per the germline V gene, CDR1 is KGHSH and CDR2 is LQKENI. This CDR3 is 15 amino acids long. Trimming left V 3 bases short and J 6 bases short, with 17 bases between. The CDR3 bases are TGTGCCAGCTCACCGAGGGGACATTCTAAAGCTGAAGCTTTCTTT. Protein: CASSPRGHSKAEAFF. Looking up the rest from reference TRBV18 and TRBJ1-1 gives the full variable domain: NAGVMQNPRHLVRRRGQEARLRCSPMKGHSHVYWYRQLPEEGLKFMVYLQKENIIDESGMPKERFSAEFPKEGPSILRIQQVVRGDSAAYFCASSPRGHSKAEAFFGQGTRLTVV.

V and J are TRBV27 and TRBJ1-5; no definite D call. This CDR3 has 15 residues. Germline-derived CDR1 and CDR2 are MNHEY and SMNVEV (reference sequence). Deletions cut 0 bases from V and 3 bases from J, with 9 bases between. The CDR3 sequence is CASSLSAGPNQPQHF. The CDR3 DNA sequence: TGTGCCAGCAGTTTATCGGCAGGCCCCAATCAGCCCCAGCATTTT.

The J gene is TRBJ1-1, the V gene TRBV4-3, with D possibly matching TRBD1 (5 bases). The CDR3 is 12 amino acids. The V gene lost 0 bases and the J gene lost 7 bases, with 6 bases spanning the gap. The V gene's germline CDR1 is LGHNA and CDR2 YSLEER. The CDR3 bases are TGCGCCAGCAGCCAAGATCAGGGTGAAGCTTTCTTT. Residues: CASSQDQGEAFF.

This chain connects TRBV7-9 to TRBJ2-5, with TRBD1 identical over 8 bases. CDR1 is SEHNR and CDR2 is FQNEAQ in the germline V gene (reference sequence). V lost 2 bases and J lost 5; bases outside the gene matches: 1. This CDR3 spans 13 amino acids. The CDR3 coding sequence is TGTGCCAGCAGCTTAAACAGGGGGGAGACCCAGTACTTC. Protein: CASSLNRGETQYF.

The chain carries TRBV5-6 and TRBJ1-2, with D unclear. This CDR3 spans 13 amino acids. V lost 0 bases and J lost 0, with 3 bases in between. Germline CDR1 is SGHDT and CDR2 is YYEEEE. The DNA of the CDR3 is TGTGCCAGCAGCTTGGCCTCTAACTATGGCTACACCTTC. It codes for CASSLASNYGYTF. Supplemented by reference TRBV5-6 and TRBJ1-2, the full variable domain reads DAGVTQSPTHLIKTRGQQVTLRCSPKSGHDTVSWYQQALGQGPQFIFQYYEEEERQRGNFPDRFSGHQFPNYSSELNVNALLLGDSALYLCASSLASNYGYTFGSGTRLTVV.

The chain recombines TRBV5-1 with TRBJ1-4; TRBD1 matches at 10 bases. V was pared by 4 bases and J by 7 bases, with 7 bases of the junction left unmatched. This CDR3 contains 15 residues. CDR1 is SGHRS, CDR2 YFSETQ, per germline. The CDR3 loop reads CASSPDRGRTEKLFF. Written as DNA, the CDR3 is TGCGCCAGCAGCCCCGACAGGGGGCGGACTGAAAAACTGTTTTTT.

This clone has more than one count but fewer than ten. The chain couples TRBV7-9 to TRBJ2-3, with D unclear. Germline lookup yields CDR1 SEHNR and CDR2 FQNEAQ (reference sequence). This CDR3 has 11 residues. V was clipped by 6 bases and J by 10 bases, with 11 bases between them. This chain's CDR3 is CASSKEAAQYF. CDR3 in DNA: TGTGCCAGCAGTAAAGAGGCTGCGCAGTATTTT. Using reference TRBV7-9 and TRBJ2-3 for the parts outside the CDR3, the full variable domain is DTGVSQNPRHKITKRGQNVTFRCDPISEHNRLYWYRQTLGQGPEFLTYFQNEAQLEKSRLLSDRFSAERPKGSFSTLEIQRTEQGDSAMYLCASSKEAAQYFGPGTRLTVL.

This clone was seen more than once but under ten times. The chain combines TRBV19 with TRBJ1-6; possible D gene TRBD1, 6 bases. This CDR3 spans 13 amino acids. Germline-derived CDR1 and CDR2 are LNHDA and SQIVND (reference sequence). Trimming stripped 7 bases from V and 9 bases from J, with 13 bases between. CDR3 sequence reads: CASTGTPPSPLHF. The CDR3 bases are TGTGCCAGTACGGGGACACCCCCTTCACCCCTCCACTTT.

This clone was counted once. The chain recombines TRBV28 with TRBJ1-1, with no clear D. Trimming pared 11 bases from V and 1 base from J, leaving 8 bases between. Per germline, CDR1 MDHEN and CDR2 SYDVKM. This CDR3 has 11 residues. CDR3: CASHSNTEAFF. The CDR3 DNA sequence: TGTGCCTCCCACTCGAACACTGAAGCTTTCTTT. Full variable domain (missing parts from reference TRBV28 and TRBJ1-1): DVKVTQSSRYLVKRTGEKVFLECVQDMDHENMFWYRQDPGLGLRLIYFSYDVKMKEKGDIPEGYSVSREKKERFSLILESASTNQTSMYLCASHSNTEAFFGQGTRLTVV.

The gene calls are TRBV5-4 and TRBJ2-5; a possible D gene is TRBD1 (6 bases). Trimming left V 0 bases short and J 5 bases short, with 11 bases between. Per the germline V gene, CDR1 is SGHNT and CDR2 is YYREEE (reference sequence). The CDR3 spans 14 residues. This CDR3 reads CASSLGGRMETQYF. The CDR3, as DNA: TGTGCCAGCAGCTTGGGGGGGCGAATGGAGACCCAGTACTTC.

This chain joins TRBV5-1 and TRBJ1-2; D perhaps matches TRBD1 (5 bases). The V end was cut by 1 base, the J end by 4 bases, with 8 bases between. The CDR3 extends over 13 amino acids. From germline, CDR1 is SGHRS and CDR2 YFSETQ. The DNA for the CDR3 is TGCGCCAGCAGCTTGCAGGGTGGCTATGGCTACACCTTC. Its protein product is CASSLQGGYGYTF.

The chain carries TRBV9 and TRBJ2-3, with D possibly matching TRBD2 (5 bases). In germline, CDR1 is SGDLS, CDR2 YYNGEE. V gave up 4 bases and J gave up 3 bases, with 18 bases separating them. The CDR3 sequence is 16 residues long. DNA for the CDR3: TGTGCCAGCAGCCCCTTTACTCAGCGGCTAACAGATACGCAGTATTTT. This codes for CASSPFTQRLTDTQYF.

The chain is built from TRBV6-6 and TRBJ2-7, with TRBD1 as a possible D gene (6 bases). The V gene lost 10 bases and the J gene lost 0 bases, with 16 bases spanning the gap. The CDR3 loop spans 14 amino acids. CDR1 is MNHNY, CDR2 SVGAGI, per germline (reference sequence). As DNA, the CDR3 is TGTGCCACCCTACACAGGGAAGCCTCCTACGAGCAGTACTTC. Residues: CATLHREASYEQYF.

The rearrangement joins TRBV19 to TRBJ1-5, with 8 positions matching TRBD1. Germline loops: CDR1 LNHDA, CDR2 SQIVND (reference sequence). CDR3 size: 14 residues. With 4 bases clipped from V and 2 bases from J, the junction kept 1 base outside the gene matches. CDR3 sequence reads: CASSTGGGNQPQHF. The CDR3 nucleotides read TGTGCCAGTAGTACAGGGGGCGGCAATCAGCCCCAGCATTTT.

In its sample, this clone was seen once. This sequence joins TRBV7-2 and TRBJ1-1, with 7 bases identical to TRBD1. Germline V gives CDR1 SGHTA, CDR2 FQGNSA. CDR3 length: 16 residues. J lost 3 bases, V lost 3 bases, and 10 bases had no gene match. The CDR3: CASSLSTGTMHTEAFF. DNA for the CDR3: TGTGCCAGCAGCTTGTCGACAGGGACGATGCACACTGAAGCTTTCTTT. The complete variable domain, with remaining parts taken from reference TRBV7-2 and TRBJ1-1, reads GAGVSQSPSNKVTEKGKDVELRCDPISGHTALYWYRQSLGQGLEFLIYFQGNSAPDKSGLPSDRFSAERTGGSVSTLTIQRTQQEDSAVYLCASSLSTGTMHTEAFFGQGTRLTVV.

The rearrangement links TRBV10-3 to TRBJ2-7; D is unclear. CDR1 and CDR2 from the germline V gene are ENHRY and SYGVKD. The CDR3 spans 13 residues. V dropped 2 bases and J dropped 2 bases, with 7 bases sitting between them. CDR3 protein: CAISEGPTYEQYF. CDR3 coding DNA: TGTGCCATCAGTGAGGGGCCTACCTACGAGCAGTACTTC.

For this clone: At one of its ends the junction is not consistent with the germline gene, which may arise from a read error. V usage is TRBV9 and J usage is TRBJ2-3; 7 nucleotides align to TRBD2. The CDR3 spans 14 residues. Germline CDR1 reads SGDLS; CDR2 reads YYNGEE. The DNA of the CDR3 is TGTGCCAGCAGCGAAACCGGGACTACAGGTACGCAGTATTTT. Its protein is CASSETGTTGTQYF.

This clone was picked up a small number of times. This chain links TRBV6-1 with TRBJ1-2, with D unresolved. The CDR3 is made up of 14 amino acids. Germline loops: CDR1 MNHNS, CDR2 SASEGT. Trimming shortened V by 0 bases and J by 3 bases, and 8 bases separated the two germline ends. The CDR3, as DNA: TGTGCCAGCAGTGAAGCGCGGAGGGACTATGGCTACACCTTC. Translated: CASSEARRDYGYTF.

The sample holds a few counts of this clone. The genes are TRBV19 and TRBJ1-5; TRBD1 agrees at 9 bases. V trimming: 2 bases; J trimming: 2 bases; junction bases outside the gene matches: 1. This CDR3 is built from 15 residues. CDR1 and CDR2 (germline): LNHDA, SQIVND (reference sequence). The CDR3 reads CASSIRTGGNQPQHF. The CDR3 DNA reads as TGTGCCAGTAGTATACGGACAGGGGGCAATCAGCCCCAGCATTTT.